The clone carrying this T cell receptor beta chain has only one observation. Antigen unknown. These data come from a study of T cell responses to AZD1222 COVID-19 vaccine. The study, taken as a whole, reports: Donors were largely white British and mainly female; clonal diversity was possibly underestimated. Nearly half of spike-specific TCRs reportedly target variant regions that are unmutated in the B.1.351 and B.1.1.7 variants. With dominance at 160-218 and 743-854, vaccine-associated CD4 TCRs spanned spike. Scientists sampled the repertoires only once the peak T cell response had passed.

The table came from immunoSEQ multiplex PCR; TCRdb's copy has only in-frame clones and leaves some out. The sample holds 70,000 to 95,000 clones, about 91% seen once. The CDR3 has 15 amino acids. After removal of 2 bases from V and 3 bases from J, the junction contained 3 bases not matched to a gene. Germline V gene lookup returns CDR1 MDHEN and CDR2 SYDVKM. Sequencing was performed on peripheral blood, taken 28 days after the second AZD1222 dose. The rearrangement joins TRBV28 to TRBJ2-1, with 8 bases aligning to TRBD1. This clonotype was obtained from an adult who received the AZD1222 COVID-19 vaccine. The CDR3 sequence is CASSLKGTGYNEQFF. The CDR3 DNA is TGTGCCAGCAGTTTAAAGGGGACAGGCTACAATGAGCAGTTCTTC.